This is a list of T cell receptor beta chains from one sample in a study of cytomegalovirus exposure and HLA in healthy donors. Profiling relied on immunoSEQ multiplex PCR, and the TCRdb table lists in-frame clones only, not all of them. The profile shows roughly 120,000 clones, around 68% of them singletons. Sequencing was performed on PBMCs. Every receptor here comes from a woman aged 45-65 years in good health and CMV-seropositive. CDR3s include the opening cysteine and the closing phenylalanine or tryptophan. The D gene is left open where the match is weak. The size field is filled for only some rows; it gives once, few, many or a size class.

14,TRBD2,-,TRBJ2-7,TRBV28,TGTGCCACCATGATAGCGGGAGAGTCCTACGAGCAGTACTTC,CATMIAGESYEQYF
14,TRBD1,once,TRBJ1-2,TRBV28,TGTGCCAGCAGTCGGGACAGGGGGTCCTATGGCTACACCTTC,CASSRDRGSYGYTF
17,TRBD2,-,TRBJ2-2,TRBV5-4,TGTGCCAGCAGCCCCGGGGGGGGGAGATGGGCCACCGGGGAGCTGTTTTTT,CASSPGGGRWATGELFF
14,-,few,TRBJ2-7,TRBV2,TGTGCCAGCAGTGTCGAAGGGGCGGGATACGAGCAGTACTTC,CASSVEGAGYEQYF
15,TRBD2,-,TRBJ2-3,TRBV5-4,TGTGCCAGCAGTCAGACTAGCGGGGGTACAGATACGCAGTATTTT,CASSQTSGGTDTQYF
13,-,-,TRBJ2-7,TRBV7-9,TGTGCCAGCAGCTTACTTTACAGTTACGAGCAGTACTTC,CASSLLYSYEQYF
15,TRBD2,-,TRBJ2-7,TRBV27,TGTGCCAGCAGTTCGTTAGCGGGAGCTGTCTACGAGCAGTACTTC,CASSSLAGAVYEQYF
12,-,-,TRBJ1-2,TRBV28,TGTGCCAGCAGTCTGGGCCGCTATGGCTACACCTTC,CASSLGRYGYTF
15,TRBD2,few,TRBJ2-1,TRBV5-4,TGTGCCAGCAGCTTGGGGACTAGCGGGGGGGTTGAGCAGTTCTTC,CASSLGTSGGVEQFF
13,TRBD1,-,TRBJ2-7,TRBV29-1,TGCAGCGTACCGGGACAGGGGATCTCGGAGCAGTACTTC,CSVPGQGISEQYF
15,TRBD1,-,TRBJ1-2,TRBV5-4,TGTGCCAGCAGCTCGGGACAGACCCAAAACTATGGCTACACCTTC,CASSSGQTQNYGYTF
13,TRBD1,-,TRBJ1-1,TRBV2,TGTGCCAGCATCACAGGGGAGTGGACTGAAGCTTTCTTT,CASITGEWTEAFF
15,-,-,TRBJ2-1,TRBV30,TGTGCCTGGAGTCCGGGATCCGGCTCCTACAATGAGCAGTTCTTC,CAWSPGSGSYNEQFF
14,-,few,TRBJ2-4,TRBV6-5,TGTGCCAGCAGTTACGGGCTAGCCAAAAACATTCAGTACTTC,CASSYGLAKNIQYF
15,TRBD2,-,TRBJ2-5,TRBV29-1,TGCAGCGTTGAAGGTAGCGGGAGAGGGGAAGAGACCCAGTACTTC,CSVEGSGRGEETQYF
15,-,once,TRBJ1-5,TRBV19,TGTGCCAGTAGTATGTTGTCGGGTCAGGGTCAGCCCCAGCATTTT,CASSMLSGQGQPQHF
15,TRBD1,-,TRBJ1-2,TRBV4-3,TGCGCCAGCAGCCAAGGACAGGGTATTAACGGCGGCTACACCTTC,CASSQGQGINGGYTF
14,TRBD1,-,TRBJ1-5,TRBV28,TGTGCCAGCAGTGGGGGACAGGTCAATCAGCCCCAGCATTTT,CASSGGQVNQPQHF
14,TRBD1,few,TRBJ1-4,TRBV7-2,TGTGCCAGCAGCTTATCGCAGGGGGCAGAAAAACTGTTTTTT,CASSLSQGAEKLFF
14,TRBD2,once,TRBJ2-5,TRBV19,TGTGCCAGTAGTGCGGGACTAGCTCAAGAGACCCAGTACTTC,CASSAGLAQETQYF
12,-,-,TRBJ1-2,TRBV18,TGTGCCAGCTCACCGTCGACTTATGGCTACACCTTC,CASSPSTYGYTF
14,-,-,TRBJ1-2,TRBV4-3,TGCGCCAGCAGCGGGGTTAATCGGGGGTATGGCTACACCTTC,CASSGVNRGYGYTF